This T cell receptor beta chain was sequenced during a study of cytomegalovirus exposure and HLA in healthy donors. Vbeta (60) and Jbeta (13) primers were used in the PCR. Clones were read by immunoSEQ multiplex PCR, and TCRdb kept only the in-frame ones, dropping some. The top ten clones hold roughly 11% of a sample with around 70,000 clones, around 69% of them seen once. J gave up 5 bases and V 7 bases, and 18 bases lay outside the gene matches. This CDR3 region has 16 residues. The V gene's germline CDR1 is SGHDT and CDR2 YYEEEE. V and J are TRBV5-6 and TRBJ2-7, with 7 bases lining up with TRBD1. The source is a human donor in good health. Sample: PBMCs. Written as DNA, the CDR3 is TGTGCCAGCCTCGCCCTTTCGACAGGGAGCGTCGACGAGCAGTACTTC. It translates to CASLALSTGSVDEQYF.